This TCR beta chain originates from a study of T cell responses to AZD1222 COVID-19 vaccine. CDR3 length: 16 residues. V lost 0 bases and J 2 bases, leaving 11 bases between the germline ends. Germline CDR1 and CDR2: SGHRS and YFSETQ. Clones were read by immunoSEQ multiplex PCR, and TCRdb kept only the in-frame ones, dropping some. The sample yields 150,000 or so clones, of which the top ten take up around 2.2%. Sample: peripheral blood. The source of this sequence is an adult in good health. The chain employs TRBV5-1 and TRBJ2-2, with D perhaps TRBD1 (6 bases). DNA of the CDR3: TGCGCCAGCAGCTTGGTGGCAGGGGCAAACACCGGGGAGCTGTTTTTT. Translating gives CASSLVAGANTGELFF.